This T cell receptor (beta chain) was sequenced in a study of CXCR3-negative and CXCR3-positive naive CD8 T cells. Across the study: TRB reads totalled about 135 million, about 1.5 +/- 0.3 million per library. Notes on the study in general: TRBV-TRBJ usage was similar across naive CXCR3 subsets but distinct in memory cells. Across naive subsets, surface CD5 expression was comparable, and TCR strength was inferred from properties of the TRB CDR3.

In preparing the TRB cDNA libraries, 5' RACE with UMI labels was used. TCRdb reanalyzed the 5' RACE reads, giving one entry per CDR3 protein sequence and no DNA. Its table lists some 130,000 distinct CDR3 sequences. Points on this clonotype: What it binds is unknown.

The CDR3 loop spans 14 amino acids. This rearrangement joins TRBV12-3 or TRBV12-4 to TRBJ2-4; TCRdb designates TRBD1, a call that cannot be tested without DNA. The source material was naive CXCR3- CD8+ T cells from blood. Specified subset: CD45RO-CCR7+CD27+CD95- naive CD8+ T cells lacking CXCR3 (TNR3-). This sequence was found in a human donor in good health. Some clones in this sample may be carry-over from other donors' samples. The chain's CDR3 is CASSTGFTKNIQYF.